A single sample is the source of the 7 T cell receptor beta chains below, sequenced in a study of control samples from healthy donors and cancer patients. Some clones are missing from TCRdb's copy, which holds only in-frame ones; the method was immunoSEQ multiplex PCR. The sample has about 160,000 clones, just over 95% seen once. Specimen: blood. Source of these receptors: a woman younger than 45 in good health.

This chain connects TRBV15 to TRBJ2-1; the D is unclear. V lost 0 bases, J lost 8 bases, and 11 bases lay in between. In germline, CDR1 is LNHNV, CDR2 YYDKDF (reference sequence). The CDR3 has 14 amino acids. The CDR3 loop reads CATSRDPRWDEQFF. CDR3 DNA sequence: TGTGCCACCAGCAGAGATCCCCGCTGGGATGAGCAGTTCTTC.

The CDR3 nucleotides read TGTGCCAGCAGCTCGGGACTAGCGATCACCGGGGAGCTGTTTTTT. Protein sequence: CASSSGLAITGELFF. The chain recombines TRBV9 with TRBJ2-2, with 10 bases matching TRBD2. The CDR3 is 15 amino acids. The germline CDR1 and CDR2 sequences are SGDLS and YYNGEE. V lost 4 bases and J lost 4; bases outside the gene matches: 4.

Comments on this clone: At one end, the junction sequence differs from germline, possibly due to a read error. This sample includes further DNA sequences coding for the same CDR3. This rearrangement joins TRBV29-1 to TRBJ2-3, with D possibly being TRBD1 (6 bases). CDR3 length: 12 residues. Germline V lookup: CDR1 SQVTM, CDR2 ANQGSEA. This chain's CDR3 is CSVEGGTDTQYF. CDR3 bases: TGCAGCGTCGAAGGGGGTACAGATACGCAGTATTTT.

The chain employs TRBV6-5 and TRBJ1-1; maybe TRBD1 (6 bases). CDR1 MNHEY and CDR2 SVGAGI come from the germline V gene. The germline V and J ends were trimmed by 8 bases and 0 bases, with 13 bases remaining between them. There are 14 residues in the CDR3. This chain's CDR3 is CASREGGVNTEAFF. CDR3 bases: TGTGCCAGCCGGGAGGGGGGGGTGAACACTGAAGCTTTCTTT.

This clone was observed once. The rearrangement links TRBV28 to TRBJ2-2, with D maybe TRBD1 (6 bases). The CDR3 length is 14 residues. From germline, CDR1 is MDHEN and CDR2 SYDVKM. The ends were cut back, 5 bases at V and 4 bases at J, with 11 bases in the middle. The CDR3: CASSVLGGTGELFF. In nucleotides, the CDR3 is TGTGCCAGCAGTGTACTAGGGGGCACCGGGGAGCTGTTTTTT.

V gene TRBV5-8 combines with J gene TRBJ1-6; D uncertain. Trimming left V 2 bases short and J 8 bases short, with 17 bases between. From germline, CDR1 is SGHTS and CDR2 YDEGEE. CDR3 length: 16 amino acids. CDR3 DNA sequence: TGTGCCAGCAGCTTCCGGGTGAGTGGTCGAGATTCACCCCTCCACTTT. Its protein is CASSFRVSGRDSPLHF.

This chain connects TRBV6-6 to TRBJ1-1; D ambiguous. The CDR3 loop spans 14 amino acids. V dropped 0 bases and J dropped 1 base, with 6 bases sitting between them. Germline lookup yields CDR1 MNHNY and CDR2 SVGAGI (reference sequence). CDR3 amino acids: CASSYSSANTEAFF. DNA of the CDR3: TGTGCCAGCAGTTACTCGTCAGCGAACACTGAAGCTTTCTTT.